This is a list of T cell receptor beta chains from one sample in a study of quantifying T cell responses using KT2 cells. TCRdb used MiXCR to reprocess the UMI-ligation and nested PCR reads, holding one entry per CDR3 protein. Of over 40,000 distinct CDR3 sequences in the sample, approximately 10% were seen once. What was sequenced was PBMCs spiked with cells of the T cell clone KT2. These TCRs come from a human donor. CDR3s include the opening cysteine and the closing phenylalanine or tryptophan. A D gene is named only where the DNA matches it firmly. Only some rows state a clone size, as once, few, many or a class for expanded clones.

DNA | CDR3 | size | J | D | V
TGTGCCACCAGTGATCCTAGCGGGAGCTACTACAATGAGCAGTTCTTC | CATSDPSGSYYNEQFF | NA | TRBJ2-1 | TRBD2 | TRBV24-1
TGTGCCAGCAGCCCTAAAGACGAGTTGCTAAGGGGAGCTTTCTTT | CASSPKDELLRGAFF | NA | TRBJ1-1 | NA | TRBV7-8
TGTGCCAGCAGCTTTCATCAGAATTCACCCCTCCACTTT | CASSFHQNSPLHF | NA | TRBJ1-6 | NA | TRBV5-4
TGTGCCAGTAGTATGCAGGGGGCGTCCTATGGCTACACCTTC | CASSMQGASYGYTF | NA | TRBJ1-2 | TRBD1 | TRBV19
TGTGCCAGCAACCCTCTGCCCGGCTCTGGAAACACCATATATTTT | CASNPLPGSGNTIYF | NA | TRBJ1-3 | NA | TRBV12-3/TRBV12-4
TGTGCCAGCAGTTCCCAGAACCCCGGGGAGCTGTTTTTT | CASSSQNPGELFF | NA | TRBJ2-2 | NA | TRBV28
TGTGCCAGCAGCGTCGAGCGGGGGTGGACCGGGGAGCTGTTTTTT | CASSVERGWTGELFF | NA | TRBJ2-2 | TRBD2 | TRBV9
TGCAGTGCTAGAACTTGGCAGGAGATCAATGAGCAGTTCTTC | CSARTWQEINEQFF | many | TRBJ2-1 | NA | TRBV20-1
TGTGCCAGCAGTTCCTCAGGGAATTACGAGCAGTACTTC | CASSSSGNYEQYF | many | TRBJ2-7 | NA | TRBV6-1
TGTGCCACCCTGCCCGGGCTAAAGTCCACAGATACGCAGTATTTT | CATLPGLKSTDTQYF | NA | TRBJ2-3 | NA | TRBV6-2/TRBV6-3
TGTGCCATCAGTGCGGGGACAGGGGAGATTAACTATGGCTACACCTTC | CAISAGTGEINYGYTF | few | TRBJ1-2 | TRBD1 | TRBV10-3
TGTGCCAGCAGCAACGACAAGTACCCCACAGATACGCAGTATTTT | CASSNDKYPTDTQYF | few | TRBJ2-3 | NA | TRBV7-8
TGTGCCAGTTCCCCTAGCGGGGGGGCGCAGACCCAGTACTTC | CASSPSGGAQTQYF | many | TRBJ2-5 | TRBD2 | TRBV12-3/TRBV12-4
TGCAGTGCCCCACCCCCGGGGGGCCGCCGGAACACTGAAGCTTTCTTT | CSAPPPGGRRNTEAFF | many | TRBJ1-1 | NA | TRBV20-1
TGTGCCAGCAGCTTCGGGGGGAGCTCCTACAATGAGCAGTTCTTC | CASSFGGSSYNEQFF | NA | TRBJ2-1 | TRBD2 | TRBV9
TGTGCCAGTAGTATAGGCGGCACTCTAACAGATACGCAGTATTTT | CASSIGGTLTDTQYF | many | TRBJ2-3 | NA | TRBV19
TGTGCCAGCAGCCAAGATTTCGGACTAGCGGGGAGGCCTCAGTTCTTC | CASSQDFGLAGRPQFF | NA | TRBJ2-1 | TRBD2 | TRBV4-2
TGTGCCAGCAGACCGACACTGAACACTGAAGCTTTCTTT | CASRPTLNTEAFF | NA | TRBJ1-1 | NA | TRBV28
TGCAGCGTTGCCCTTAGTGGGGATGAGCAGTTCTTC | CSVALSGDEQFF | once | TRBJ2-1 | NA | TRBV29-1
TGCAGTGCTAGTCTGTCCCACGAGCAGTACTTC | CSASLSHEQYF | many | TRBJ2-7 | NA | TRBV20-1
TGTGCCAGCAGCTTGGATGGAACTAGCACAGATACGCAGTATTTT | CASSLDGTSTDTQYF | NA | TRBJ2-3 | NA | TRBV5-6
TGCAGCGTTGCGCTAGCGGCCTACAATGAGCAGTTCTTC | CSVALAAYNEQFF | NA | TRBJ2-1 | TRBD2 | TRBV29-1
TGTGCCAGCAGCTTATTTACGGACTTGAACACTGAAGCTTTCTTT | CASSLFTDLNTEAFF | many | TRBJ1-1 | NA | TRBV7-8
TGTGCCAGCAGTTACGACGGACAGGGGGGACTGTTTTTT | CASSYDGQGGLFF | many | TRBJ1-4 | TRBD1 | TRBV6-5
TGCAGTGCAGGGAGGGGGACTCGCACAGATACGCAGTATTTT | CSAGRGTRTDTQYF | many | TRBJ2-3 | NA | TRBV20-1
TGTGCCAGCAGCTTCTTAGCGGCGGATACGCAGTATTTT | CASSFLAADTQYF | many | TRBJ2-3 | NA | TRBV7-2
TGTGCCAGCAGTCCCCTACTAGGGGCAGATACGCAGTATTTT | CASSPLLGADTQYF | many | TRBJ2-3 | NA | TRBV28
TGTGCCAGCGGACAGGGCTCCTACGAGCAGTACTTC | CASGQGSYEQYF | few | TRBJ2-7 | TRBD1 | TRBV3-1
TGTGCCAGCAGCACCCACAGGGCCGGAGATGGAAACACCATATATTTT | CASSTHRAGDGNTIYF | NA | TRBJ1-3 | NA | TRBV9
TGCAGTGCTCCCGGGACTAGCGGACCAAGTGGAGGGGAGACCCAGTACTTC | CSAPGTSGPSGGETQYF | NA | TRBJ2-5 | TRBD2 | TRBV20-1
TGTGCCAGCAGTCACGCACTAGCGGGGGGAGGTGAGCAGTACTTC | CASSHALAGGGEQYF | many | TRBJ2-7 | TRBD2 | TRBV12-3/TRBV12-4
TGTGCCAGCAGCCAAGATGGTGGGGGAGGGCAGTTCTTC | CASSQDGGGGQFF | few | TRBJ2-1 | NA | TRBV4-2
TGTGCCAGCAGCCGAAATTCTGGAAACACCATATATTTT | CASSRNSGNTIYF | NA | TRBJ1-3 | NA | TRBV7-8
TGTGCCAGCAGTGAACTGGTAGATACGCAGTATTTT | CASSELVDTQYF | NA | TRBJ2-3 | NA | TRBV2
TGTGCCACCAGCCAGGGAGGGAACTATGGCTACACCTTC | CATSQGGNYGYTF | NA | TRBJ1-2 | NA | TRBV15
TGCAGTGCTAGCATCTACAGGCCTAGTTACAATGAGCAGTTCTTC | CSASIYRPSYNEQFF | once | TRBJ2-1 | NA | TRBV20-1
TGTGCCAGCAGCTTAGGGCACAGTAGTTATGAGCAGTTCTTC | CASSLGHSSYEQFF | NA | TRBJ2-1 | NA | TRBV11-2
TGTGCCAGCAGCCTCGATAAGACTAGCGGGAGGGGATTCGGGCAGTTCTTC | CASSLDKTSGRGFGQFF | few | TRBJ2-1 | TRBD2 | TRBV7-2
TGTGCCTGGAGTGTAGGTATGAACACTGAAGCTTTCTTT | CAWSVGMNTEAFF | NA | TRBJ1-1 | NA | TRBV30
TGCAGTGCCAGGAGGGACACTCGTGGCACAGATACGCAGTATTTT | CSARRDTRGTDTQYF | few | TRBJ2-3 | NA | TRBV20-1
TGTGCCAGCAGCTCGGGGCCCAGGGTTGAAGCTTTCTTT | CASSSGPRVEAFF | few | TRBJ1-1 | NA | TRBV11-2
TGTGCCAGCAGGAGACGGGGACAAGGACTCTCTGGGGCCAACGTCCTGACTTTC | CASRRRGQGLSGANVLTF | NA | TRBJ2-6 | NA | TRBV6-1
TGTGCCAGCAGTATAGGACAGGCGTACGAGCAGTACTTC | CASSIGQAYEQYF | few | TRBJ2-7 | TRBD1 | TRBV27
TGTGCCAGCAGCAATCCTGATCTCCACGGGGAGCTTAATGAAAAACTGTTTTTT | CASSNPDLHGELNEKLFF | NA | TRBJ1-4 | NA | TRBV21-1
TGTGCCAGCAGCGTTTCGACAAGGGGGCTCCCAGATACGCAGTATTTT | CASSVSTRGLPDTQYF | NA | TRBJ2-3 | TRBD1 | TRBV9
TGTGCCAGCAGTGAAGGACGGGTTGGAGATACGCAGTATTTT | CASSEGRVGDTQYF | NA | TRBJ2-3 | NA | TRBV2
TGTGCCAGCAGTTACCACAGGGGGCATACTGAAGCTTTCTTT | CASSYHRGHTEAFF | NA | TRBJ1-1 | TRBD1 | TRBV6-5
TGTGCCAGCTCACGAGGAAGTAGCGGGAGTGCCTACGAGCAGTACTTC | CASSRGSSGSAYEQYF | NA | TRBJ2-7 | TRBD2 | TRBV18
TGTGCCACCAGCAGGGTGGGAGCAACTAATGAAAAACTGTTTTTT | CATSRVGATNEKLFF | few | TRBJ1-4 | NA | TRBV15
TGTGCCAGCAGCCCTCGGGGGGGTTCCCAAGAGACCCAGTACTTC | CASSPRGGSQETQYF | NA | TRBJ2-5 | TRBD2 | TRBV3-1
TGTGCCAGCAGCTTAGCCCGGGGGAGCTCTGGAAACACCATATATTTT | CASSLARGSSGNTIYF | NA | TRBJ1-3 | NA | TRBV11-3
TGTGCCAGCAGCGTAGCTCGCCCAGGGGGCGCGGGCTACAACTTC | CASSVARPGGAGYNF | once | TRBJ1-2 | TRBD1 | TRBV9
TGTGCCAGCAGGGGGACTAGCGGGCATCCCAACTTT | CASRGTSGHPNF | NA | TRBJ2-3 | TRBD2 | TRBV2
TGTGCCAGCAGCTTTTCGGGGACCGGGGAGCTGTTTTTT | CASSFSGTGELFF | few | TRBJ2-2 | NA | TRBV7-3